The TCR beta chain described here comes from a study of OX40 agonist ivuxolimab in advanced cancers. At the level of the study: Aged about 20 to 80 with a mean of around 60 years, they were approximately 79% male.

Sequenced by immunoSEQ multiplex PCR; TCRdb stores in-frame clones only, minus some. Of 44,000 or so clones in the sample, 80% were seen once. CDR1 and CDR2 (germline): SGHTA, FQGNSA. The CDR3 extends over 14 amino acids. J lost 5 bases, V lost 5 bases, and 8 bases had no gene match. This TCR came from an adult with an advanced solid tumor such as melanoma, head and neck, liver or kidney cancer. This chain joins TRBV7-2 and TRBJ2-5; 7 nucleotides line up with TRBD1. The sequenced sample was CD4+ or CD8+ T cells sorted from blood, obtained in a trial of the OX40 agonist ivuxolimab. CDR3 residues: CASSLMTGMETQYF. The DNA for the CDR3 is TGTGCCAGCAGCCTTATGACAGGGATGGAGACCCAGTACTTC. Variable domain in full (rest from reference TRBV7-2 and TRBJ2-5): GAGVSQSPSNKVTEKGKDVELRCDPISGHTALYWYRQSLGQGLEFLIYFQGNSAPDKSGLPSDRFSAERTGGSVSTLTIQRTQQEDSAVYLCASSLMTGMETQYFGPGTRLLVL.